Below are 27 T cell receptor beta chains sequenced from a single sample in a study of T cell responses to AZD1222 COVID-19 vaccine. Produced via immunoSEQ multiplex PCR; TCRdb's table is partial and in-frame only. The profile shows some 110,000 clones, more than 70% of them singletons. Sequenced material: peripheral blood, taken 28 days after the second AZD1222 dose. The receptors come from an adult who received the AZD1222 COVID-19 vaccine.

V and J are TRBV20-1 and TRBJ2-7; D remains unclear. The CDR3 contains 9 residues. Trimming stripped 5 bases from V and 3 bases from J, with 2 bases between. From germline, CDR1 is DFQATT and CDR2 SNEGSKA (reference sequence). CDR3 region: CSADYEQYF. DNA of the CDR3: TGCAGTGCTGACTACGAGCAGTACTTC.

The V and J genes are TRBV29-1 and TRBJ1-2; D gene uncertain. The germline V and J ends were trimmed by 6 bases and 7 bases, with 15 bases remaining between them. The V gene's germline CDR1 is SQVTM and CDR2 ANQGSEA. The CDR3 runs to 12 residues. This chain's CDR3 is CSVRESSPGYTF. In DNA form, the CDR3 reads TGCAGCGTCCGGGAGTCCTCCCCTGGCTACACCTTC.

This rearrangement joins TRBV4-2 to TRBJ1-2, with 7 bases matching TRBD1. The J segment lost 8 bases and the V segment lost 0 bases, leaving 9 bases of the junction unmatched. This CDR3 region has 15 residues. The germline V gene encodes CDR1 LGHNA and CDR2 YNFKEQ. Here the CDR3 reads CASSQDRGQLMGYTF. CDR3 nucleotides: TGTGCCAGCAGCCAAGATCGGGGACAGCTTATGGGCTACACCTTC.

CDR3 protein: CASSRDRGEQYF. The CDR3 DNA reads TGTGCCAGTAGTAGGGACAGGGGCGAGCAGTACTTC. The J gene is TRBJ2-7, the V gene TRBV19, with 10 bases fitting TRBD1. Germline lookup yields CDR1 LNHDA and CDR2 SQIVND (reference sequence). The CDR3 loop spans 12 amino acids. The V and J ends lost 4 bases and 6 bases, in that order; junction bases with no gene match: 0.

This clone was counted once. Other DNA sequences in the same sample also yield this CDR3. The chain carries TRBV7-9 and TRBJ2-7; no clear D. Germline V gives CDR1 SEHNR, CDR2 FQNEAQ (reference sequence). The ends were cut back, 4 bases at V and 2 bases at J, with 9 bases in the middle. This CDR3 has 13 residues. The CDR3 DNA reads TGTGCCAGCAGCTCTTCAGGAGCCTACGAGCAGTACTTC. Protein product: CASSSSGAYEQYF.

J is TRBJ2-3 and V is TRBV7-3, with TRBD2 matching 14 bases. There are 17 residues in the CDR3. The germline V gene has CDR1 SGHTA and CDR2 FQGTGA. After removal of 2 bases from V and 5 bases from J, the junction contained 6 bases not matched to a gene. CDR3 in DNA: TGTGCCAGCAGCTTATTGGGACTAGCGGGAGAAGGAGATACGCAGTATTTT. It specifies CASSLLGLAGEGDTQYF.

The chain's CDR3 is CASSSGPANTEAFF. The CDR3 nucleotides read TGTGCCAGCAGCTCGGGACCGGCAAACACTGAAGCTTTCTTT. The chain recombines TRBV7-3 with TRBJ1-1, with TRBD1 as a possible D gene (5 bases). CDR3 size: 14 residues. Germline V lookup: CDR1 SGHTA, CDR2 FQGTGA. The V end was cut by 4 bases, the J end by 2 bases, with 11 bases between.

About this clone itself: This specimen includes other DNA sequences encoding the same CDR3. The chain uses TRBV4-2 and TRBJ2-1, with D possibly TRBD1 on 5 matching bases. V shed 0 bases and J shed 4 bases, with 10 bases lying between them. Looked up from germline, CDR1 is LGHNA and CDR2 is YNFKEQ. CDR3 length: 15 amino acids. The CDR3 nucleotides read TGTGCCAGCAGCCAAGATGGGGCAGAGTACAATGAGCAGTTCTTC. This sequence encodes CASSQDGAEYNEQFF.

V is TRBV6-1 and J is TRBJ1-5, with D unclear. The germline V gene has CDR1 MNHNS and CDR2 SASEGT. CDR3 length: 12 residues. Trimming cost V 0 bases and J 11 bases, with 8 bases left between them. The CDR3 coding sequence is TGTGCCAGCAGTGAAGCGCGAAGATCCCAGCATTTT. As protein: CASSEARRSQHF.

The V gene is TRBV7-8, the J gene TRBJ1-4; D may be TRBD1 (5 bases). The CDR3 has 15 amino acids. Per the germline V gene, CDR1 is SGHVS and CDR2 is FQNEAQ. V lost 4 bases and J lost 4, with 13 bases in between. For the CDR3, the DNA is TGTGCCAGCAGCTCAGACAGCTACCTTAATGAAAAACTGTTTTTT. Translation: CASSSDSYLNEKLFF. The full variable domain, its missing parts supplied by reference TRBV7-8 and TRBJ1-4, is GAGVSQSPRYKVAKRGQDVALRCDPISGHVSLFWYQQALGQGPEFLTYFQNEAQLDKSGLPSDRFFAERPEGSVSTLKIQRTQQEDSAVYLCASSSDSYLNEKLFFGSGTQLSVL.

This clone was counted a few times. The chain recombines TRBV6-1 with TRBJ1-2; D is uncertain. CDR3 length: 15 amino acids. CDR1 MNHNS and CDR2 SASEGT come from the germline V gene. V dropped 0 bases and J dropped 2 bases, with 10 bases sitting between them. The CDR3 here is CASSEAHAENYGYTF. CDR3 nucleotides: TGTGCCAGCAGTGAAGCGCATGCGGAAAACTATGGCTACACCTTC.

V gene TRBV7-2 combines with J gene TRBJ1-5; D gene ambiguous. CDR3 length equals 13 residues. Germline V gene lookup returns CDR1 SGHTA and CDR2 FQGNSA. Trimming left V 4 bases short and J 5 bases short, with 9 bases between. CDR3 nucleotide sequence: TGTGCCAGCAGCTGGAGTGGTGATCAGCCCCAGCATTTT. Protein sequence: CASSWSGDQPQHF.

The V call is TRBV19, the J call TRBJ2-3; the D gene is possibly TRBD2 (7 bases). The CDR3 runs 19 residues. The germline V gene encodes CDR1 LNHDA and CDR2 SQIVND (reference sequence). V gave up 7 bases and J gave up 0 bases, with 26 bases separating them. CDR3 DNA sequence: TGTGCCAGTAAAAAGGGAGGGAGGACAGATTTTTCTAGCACAGATACGCAGTATTTT. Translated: CASKKGGRTDFSSTDTQYF.

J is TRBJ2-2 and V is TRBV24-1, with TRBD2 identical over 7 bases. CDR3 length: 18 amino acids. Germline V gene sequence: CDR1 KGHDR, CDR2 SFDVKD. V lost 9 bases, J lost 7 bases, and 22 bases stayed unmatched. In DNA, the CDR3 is TGTGCCACCCGAGGGCCCCCGATGAGGGGAGGGAGGTTCGGGGAGCTGTTTTTT. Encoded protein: CATRGPPMRGGRFGELFF.

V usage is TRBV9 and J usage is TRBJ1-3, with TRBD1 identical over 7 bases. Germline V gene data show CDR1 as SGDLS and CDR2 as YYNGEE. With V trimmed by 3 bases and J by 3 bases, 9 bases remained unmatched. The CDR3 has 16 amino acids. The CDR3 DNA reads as TGTGCCAGCAGCGCCGAAATGCACAGGGGTGGAAACACCATATATTTT. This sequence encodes CASSAEMHRGGNTIYF.

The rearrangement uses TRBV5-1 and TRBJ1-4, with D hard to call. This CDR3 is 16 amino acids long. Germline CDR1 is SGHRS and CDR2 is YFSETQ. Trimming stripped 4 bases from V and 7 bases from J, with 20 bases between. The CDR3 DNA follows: TGCGCCAGCAGCCAAGATGTGACCAGCCGAGGTGAAAAACTGTTTTTT. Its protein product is CASSQDVTSRGEKLFF.

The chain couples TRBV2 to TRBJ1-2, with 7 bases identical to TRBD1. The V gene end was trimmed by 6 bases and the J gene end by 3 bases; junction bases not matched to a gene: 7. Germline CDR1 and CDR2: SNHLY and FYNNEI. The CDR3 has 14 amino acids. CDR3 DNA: TGTGCCAGCAGCAAGGGACAGCTAGACTATGGCTACACCTTC. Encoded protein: CASSKGQLDYGYTF.

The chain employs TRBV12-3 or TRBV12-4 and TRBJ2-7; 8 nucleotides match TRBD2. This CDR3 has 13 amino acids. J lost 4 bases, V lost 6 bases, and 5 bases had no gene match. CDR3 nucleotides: TGTGCCAGCAGCCGGGAGGGGGGGTACGAGCAGTACTTC. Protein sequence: CASSREGGYEQYF.

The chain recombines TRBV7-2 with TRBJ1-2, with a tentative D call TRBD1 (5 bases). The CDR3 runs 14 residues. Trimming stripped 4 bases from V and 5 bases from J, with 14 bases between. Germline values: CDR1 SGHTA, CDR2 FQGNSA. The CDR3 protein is CASSSPGLPYGYTF. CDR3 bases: TGTGCCAGCAGCTCCCCGGGACTCCCGTATGGCTACACCTTC.

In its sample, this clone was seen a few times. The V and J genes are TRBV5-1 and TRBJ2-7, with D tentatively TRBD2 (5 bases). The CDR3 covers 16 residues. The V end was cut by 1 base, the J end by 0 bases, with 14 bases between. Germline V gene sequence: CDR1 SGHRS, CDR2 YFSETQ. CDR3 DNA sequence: TGCGCCAGCAGCTTGCGGGCTCTTCGGGACTCCTACGAGCAGTACTTC. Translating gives CASSLRALRDSYEQYF.

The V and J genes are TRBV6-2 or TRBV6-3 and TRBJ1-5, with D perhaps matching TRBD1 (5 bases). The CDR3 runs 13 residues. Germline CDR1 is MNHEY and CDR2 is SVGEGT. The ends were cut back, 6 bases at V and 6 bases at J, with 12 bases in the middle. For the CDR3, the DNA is TGTGCCAGCAGCGACGGGGGTCCTCAGCCCCAGCATTTT. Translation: CASSDGGPQPQHF.

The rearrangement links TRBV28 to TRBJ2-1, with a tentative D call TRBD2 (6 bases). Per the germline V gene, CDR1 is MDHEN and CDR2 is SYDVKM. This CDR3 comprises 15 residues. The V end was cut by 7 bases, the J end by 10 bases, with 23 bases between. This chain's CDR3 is CASTFGTGVGGEQFF. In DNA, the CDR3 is TGTGCCAGCACCTTTGGTACGGGAGTGGGTGGGGAGCAGTTCTTC.

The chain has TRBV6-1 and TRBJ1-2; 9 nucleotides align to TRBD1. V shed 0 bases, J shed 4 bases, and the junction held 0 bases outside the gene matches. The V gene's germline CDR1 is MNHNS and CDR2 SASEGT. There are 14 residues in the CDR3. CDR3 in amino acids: CASSEAGQGYGYTF. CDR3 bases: TGTGCCAGCAGTGAAGCGGGACAGGGCTATGGCTACACCTTC.

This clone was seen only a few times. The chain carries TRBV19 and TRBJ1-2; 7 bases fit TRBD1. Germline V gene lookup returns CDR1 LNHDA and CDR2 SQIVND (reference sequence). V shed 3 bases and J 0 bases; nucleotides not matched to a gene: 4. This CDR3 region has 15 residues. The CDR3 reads CASSMRDRSNYGYTF. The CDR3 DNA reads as TGTGCCAGTAGTATGCGGGACAGATCTAACTATGGCTACACCTTC.

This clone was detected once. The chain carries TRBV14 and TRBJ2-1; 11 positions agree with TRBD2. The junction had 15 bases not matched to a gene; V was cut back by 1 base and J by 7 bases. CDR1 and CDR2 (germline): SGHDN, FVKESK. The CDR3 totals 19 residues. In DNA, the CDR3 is TGTGCCAGCAGCCAAGCCCCATCATCACTAGCGGGAGTACGTAATGAGCAGTTCTTC. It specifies CASSQAPSSLAGVRNEQFF. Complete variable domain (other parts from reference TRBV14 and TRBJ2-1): EAGVTQFPSHSVIEKGQTVTLRCDPISGHDNLYWYRRVMGKEIKFLLHFVKESKQDESGMPNNRFLAERTGGTYSTLKVQPAELEDSGVYFCASSQAPSSLAGVRNEQFFGPGTRLTVL.

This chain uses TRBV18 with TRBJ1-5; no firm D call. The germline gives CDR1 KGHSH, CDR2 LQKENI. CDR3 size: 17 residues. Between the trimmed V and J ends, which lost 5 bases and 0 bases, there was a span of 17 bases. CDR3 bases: TGTGCCAGCTCAAACACCGGACGGGCCTATAGCAATCAGCCCCAGCATTTT. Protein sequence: CASSNTGRAYSNQPQHF.

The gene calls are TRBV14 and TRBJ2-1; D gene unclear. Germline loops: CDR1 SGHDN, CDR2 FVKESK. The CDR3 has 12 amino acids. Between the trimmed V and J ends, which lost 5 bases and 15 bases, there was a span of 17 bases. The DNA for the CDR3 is TGTGCCAGCAGCTCACTTAATACCAGACGGTTCTTC. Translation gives CASSSLNTRRFF.